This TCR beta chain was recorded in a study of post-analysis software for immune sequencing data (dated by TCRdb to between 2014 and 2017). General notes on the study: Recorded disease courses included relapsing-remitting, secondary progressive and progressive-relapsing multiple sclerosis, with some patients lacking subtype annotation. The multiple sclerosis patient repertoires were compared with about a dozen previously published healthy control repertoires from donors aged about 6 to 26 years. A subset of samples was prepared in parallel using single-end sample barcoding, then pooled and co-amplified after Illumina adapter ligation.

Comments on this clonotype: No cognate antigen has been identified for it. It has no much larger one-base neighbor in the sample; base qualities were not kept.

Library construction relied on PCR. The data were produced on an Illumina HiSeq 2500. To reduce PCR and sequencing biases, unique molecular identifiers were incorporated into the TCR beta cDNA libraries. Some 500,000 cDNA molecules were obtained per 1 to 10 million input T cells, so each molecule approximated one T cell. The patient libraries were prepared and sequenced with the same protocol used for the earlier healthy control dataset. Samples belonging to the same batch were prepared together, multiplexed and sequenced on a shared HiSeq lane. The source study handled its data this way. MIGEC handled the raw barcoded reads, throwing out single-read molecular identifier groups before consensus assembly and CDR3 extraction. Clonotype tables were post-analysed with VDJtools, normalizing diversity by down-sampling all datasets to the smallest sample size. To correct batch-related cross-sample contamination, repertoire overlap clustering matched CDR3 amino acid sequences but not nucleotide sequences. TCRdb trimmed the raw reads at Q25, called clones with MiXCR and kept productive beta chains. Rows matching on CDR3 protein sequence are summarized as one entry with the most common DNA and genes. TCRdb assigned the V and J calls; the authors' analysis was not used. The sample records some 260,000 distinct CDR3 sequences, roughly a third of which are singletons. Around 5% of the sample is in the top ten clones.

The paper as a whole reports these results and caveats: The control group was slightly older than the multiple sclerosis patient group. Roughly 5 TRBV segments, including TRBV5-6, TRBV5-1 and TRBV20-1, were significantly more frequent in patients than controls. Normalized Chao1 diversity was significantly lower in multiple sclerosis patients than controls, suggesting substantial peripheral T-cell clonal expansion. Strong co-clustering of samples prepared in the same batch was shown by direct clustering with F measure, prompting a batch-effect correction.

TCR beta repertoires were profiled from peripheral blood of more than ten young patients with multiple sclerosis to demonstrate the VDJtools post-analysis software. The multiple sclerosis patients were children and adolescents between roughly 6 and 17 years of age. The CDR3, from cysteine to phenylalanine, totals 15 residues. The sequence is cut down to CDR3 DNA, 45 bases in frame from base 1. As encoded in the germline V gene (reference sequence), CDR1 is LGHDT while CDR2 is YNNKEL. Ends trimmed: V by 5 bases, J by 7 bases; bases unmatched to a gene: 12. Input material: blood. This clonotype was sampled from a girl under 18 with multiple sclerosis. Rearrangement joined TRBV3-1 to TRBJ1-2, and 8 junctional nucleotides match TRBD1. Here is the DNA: TGTGCCAGCAGCAACCGACAGGGGACCTCCGGTGGCTACACCTTC. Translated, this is CASSNRQGTSGGYTF.